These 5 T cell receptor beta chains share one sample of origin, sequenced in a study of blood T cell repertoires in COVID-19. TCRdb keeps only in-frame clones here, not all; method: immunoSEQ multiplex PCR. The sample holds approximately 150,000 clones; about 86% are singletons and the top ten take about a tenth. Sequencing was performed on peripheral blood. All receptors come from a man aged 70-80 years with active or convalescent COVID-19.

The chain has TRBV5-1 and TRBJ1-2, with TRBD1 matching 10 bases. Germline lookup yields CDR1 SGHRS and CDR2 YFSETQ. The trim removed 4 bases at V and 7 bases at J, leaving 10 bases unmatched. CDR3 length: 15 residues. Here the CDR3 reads CASSNGQGVWSGYTF. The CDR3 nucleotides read TGCGCCAGCAGCAATGGACAGGGGGTATGGAGTGGCTACACCTTC.

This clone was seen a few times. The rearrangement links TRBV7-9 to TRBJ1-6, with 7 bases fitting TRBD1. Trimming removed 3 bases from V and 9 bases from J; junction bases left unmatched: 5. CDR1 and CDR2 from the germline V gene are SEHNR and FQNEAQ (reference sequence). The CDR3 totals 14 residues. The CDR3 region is CASSFTGAGSPLHF. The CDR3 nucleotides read TGTGCCAGCAGCTTCACAGGGGCTGGTTCACCCCTCCACTTT.

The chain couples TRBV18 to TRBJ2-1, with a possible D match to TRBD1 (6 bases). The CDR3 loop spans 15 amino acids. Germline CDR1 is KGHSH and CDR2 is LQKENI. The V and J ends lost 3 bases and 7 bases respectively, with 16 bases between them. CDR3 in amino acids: CASSPSSTGLNEQFF. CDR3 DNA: TGTGCCAGCTCACCCTCCTCCACAGGGTTGAATGAGCAGTTCTTC.

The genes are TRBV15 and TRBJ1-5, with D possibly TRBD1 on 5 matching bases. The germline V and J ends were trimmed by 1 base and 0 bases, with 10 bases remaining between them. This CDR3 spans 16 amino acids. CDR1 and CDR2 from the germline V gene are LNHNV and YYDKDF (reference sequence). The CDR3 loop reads CATSRVGGDSNQPQHF. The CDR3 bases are TGTGCCACCAGCAGAGTCGGGGGGGATAGCAATCAGCCCCAGCATTTT. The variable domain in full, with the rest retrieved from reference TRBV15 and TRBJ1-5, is DAMVIQNPRYQVTQFGKPVTLSCSQTLNHNVMYWYQQKSSQAPKLLFHYYDKDFNNEADTPDNFQSRRPNTSFCFLDIRSPGLGDTAMYLCATSRVGGDSNQPQHFGDGTRLSIL.

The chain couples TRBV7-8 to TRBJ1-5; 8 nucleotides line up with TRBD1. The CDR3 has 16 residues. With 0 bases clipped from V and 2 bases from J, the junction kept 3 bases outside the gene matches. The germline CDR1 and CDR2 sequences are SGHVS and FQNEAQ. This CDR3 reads CASSLAGQAGNQPQHF. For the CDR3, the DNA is TGTGCCAGCAGCTTAGCGGGACAGGCAGGCAATCAGCCCCAGCATTTT.